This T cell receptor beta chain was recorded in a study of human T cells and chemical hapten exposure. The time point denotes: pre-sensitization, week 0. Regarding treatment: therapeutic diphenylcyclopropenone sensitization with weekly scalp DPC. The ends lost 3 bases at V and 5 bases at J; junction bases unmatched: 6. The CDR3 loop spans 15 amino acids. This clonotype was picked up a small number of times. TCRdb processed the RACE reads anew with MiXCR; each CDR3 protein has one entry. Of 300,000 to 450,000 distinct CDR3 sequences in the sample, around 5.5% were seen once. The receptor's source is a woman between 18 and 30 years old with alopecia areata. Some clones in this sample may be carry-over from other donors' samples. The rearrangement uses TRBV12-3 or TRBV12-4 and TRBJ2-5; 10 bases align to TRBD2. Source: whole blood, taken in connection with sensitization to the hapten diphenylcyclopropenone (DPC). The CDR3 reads CASSLQLAGQETQYF. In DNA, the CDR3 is TGTGCCAGCAGTTTGCAACTAGCGGGGCAGGAGACCCAGTACTTC.